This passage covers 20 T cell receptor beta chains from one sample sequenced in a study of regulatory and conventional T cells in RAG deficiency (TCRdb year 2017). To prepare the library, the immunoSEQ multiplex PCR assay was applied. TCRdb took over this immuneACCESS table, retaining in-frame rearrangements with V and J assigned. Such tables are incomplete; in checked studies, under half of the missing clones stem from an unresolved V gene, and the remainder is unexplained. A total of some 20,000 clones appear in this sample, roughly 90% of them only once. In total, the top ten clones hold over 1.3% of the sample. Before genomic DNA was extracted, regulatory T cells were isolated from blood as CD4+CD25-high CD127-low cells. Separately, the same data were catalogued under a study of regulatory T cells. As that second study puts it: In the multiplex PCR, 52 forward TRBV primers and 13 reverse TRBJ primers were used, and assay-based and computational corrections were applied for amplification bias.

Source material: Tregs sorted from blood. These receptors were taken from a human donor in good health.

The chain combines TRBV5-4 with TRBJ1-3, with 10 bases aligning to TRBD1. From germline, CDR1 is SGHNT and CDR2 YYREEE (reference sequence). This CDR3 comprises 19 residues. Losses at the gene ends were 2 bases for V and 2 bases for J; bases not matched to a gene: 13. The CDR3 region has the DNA TGTGCCAGCAGCTTATGGACAGGGGGAAATCTATGGACTGGAAACACCATATATTTT. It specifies CASSLWTGGNLWTGNTIYF.

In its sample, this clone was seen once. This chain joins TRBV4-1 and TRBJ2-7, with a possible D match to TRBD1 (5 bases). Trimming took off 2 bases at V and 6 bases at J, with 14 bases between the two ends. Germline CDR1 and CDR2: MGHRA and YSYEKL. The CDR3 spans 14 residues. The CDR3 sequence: CASSQRRAWGEQYF. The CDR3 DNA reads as TGCGCCAGCAGCCAACGCAGGGCGTGGGGCGAGCAGTACTTC.

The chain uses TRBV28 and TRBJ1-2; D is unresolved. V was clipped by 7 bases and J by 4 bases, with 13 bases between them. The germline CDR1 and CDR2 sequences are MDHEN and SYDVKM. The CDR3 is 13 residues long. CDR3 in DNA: TGTGCCAGCAATAGCGGAGGGCCCTATGGCTACACCTTC. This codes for CASNSGGPYGYTF.

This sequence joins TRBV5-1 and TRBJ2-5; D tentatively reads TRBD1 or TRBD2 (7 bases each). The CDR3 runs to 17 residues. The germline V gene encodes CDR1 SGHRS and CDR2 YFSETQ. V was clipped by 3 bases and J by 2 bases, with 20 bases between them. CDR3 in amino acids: CASSWGPGGGVQETQYF. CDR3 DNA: TGCGCCAGCAGCTGGGGTCCAGGGGGAGGGGTTCAAGAGACCCAGTACTTC.

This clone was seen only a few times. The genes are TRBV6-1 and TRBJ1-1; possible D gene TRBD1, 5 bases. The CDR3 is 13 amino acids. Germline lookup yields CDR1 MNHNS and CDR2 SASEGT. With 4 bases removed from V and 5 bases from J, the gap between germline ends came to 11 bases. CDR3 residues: CASSVTGGTEAFF. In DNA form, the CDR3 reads TGTGCCAGCAGTGTTACAGGTGGAACTGAAGCTTTCTTT.

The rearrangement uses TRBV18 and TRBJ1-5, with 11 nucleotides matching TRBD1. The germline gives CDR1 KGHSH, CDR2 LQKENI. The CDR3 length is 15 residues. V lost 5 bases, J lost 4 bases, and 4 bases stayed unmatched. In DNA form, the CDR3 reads TGTGCCAGCTCAGAATGGGACAGGGGGAATCAGCCCCAGCATTTT. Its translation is CASSEWDRGNQPQHF.

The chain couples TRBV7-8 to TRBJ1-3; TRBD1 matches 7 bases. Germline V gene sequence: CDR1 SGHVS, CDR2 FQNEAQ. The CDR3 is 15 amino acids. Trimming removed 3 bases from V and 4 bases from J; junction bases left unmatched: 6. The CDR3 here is CASSFSGGRGNTIYF. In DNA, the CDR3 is TGTGCCAGCAGCTTCTCAGGGGGGCGAGGAAACACCATATATTTT.

The CDR3 sequence is CASSLQDRGLDEQFF. The DNA for the CDR3 is TGTGCCAGCAGCTTACAGGACAGGGGGCTGGATGAGCAGTTCTTC. The V and J genes are TRBV13 and TRBJ2-1; TRBD1 aligns across 11 bases. From germline, CDR1 is PRHDT and CDR2 FYEKMQ (reference sequence). The CDR3 covers 15 residues. V shed 2 bases, J shed 8 bases, and the junction held 5 bases outside the gene matches.

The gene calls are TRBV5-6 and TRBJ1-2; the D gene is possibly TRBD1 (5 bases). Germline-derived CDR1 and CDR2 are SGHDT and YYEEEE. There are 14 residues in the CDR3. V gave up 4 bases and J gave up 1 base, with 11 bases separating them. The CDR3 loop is CASSVTGVNYGYTF. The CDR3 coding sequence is TGTGCCAGCAGCGTGACGGGGGTTAACTATGGCTACACCTTC.

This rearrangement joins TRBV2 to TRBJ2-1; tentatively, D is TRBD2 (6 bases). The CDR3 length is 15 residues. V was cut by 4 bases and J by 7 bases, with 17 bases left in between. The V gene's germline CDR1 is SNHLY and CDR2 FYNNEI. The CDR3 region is CASSGWEVNLNEQFF. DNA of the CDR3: TGTGCCAGCAGTGGATGGGAGGTCAATCTAAATGAGCAGTTCTTC.

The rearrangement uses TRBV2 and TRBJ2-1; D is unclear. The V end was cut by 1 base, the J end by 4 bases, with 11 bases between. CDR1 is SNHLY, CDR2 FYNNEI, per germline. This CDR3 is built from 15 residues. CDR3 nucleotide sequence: TGTGCCAGCAGTGAAGAGCCTGCCAGATACAATGAGCAGTTCTTC. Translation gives CASSEEPARYNEQFF.

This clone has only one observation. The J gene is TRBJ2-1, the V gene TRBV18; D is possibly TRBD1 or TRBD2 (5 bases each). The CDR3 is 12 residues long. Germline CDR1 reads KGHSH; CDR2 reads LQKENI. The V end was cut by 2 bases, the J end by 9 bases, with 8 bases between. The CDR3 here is CASSPTGGEQFF. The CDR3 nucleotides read TGTGCCAGCTCACCAACAGGAGGTGAGCAGTTCTTC. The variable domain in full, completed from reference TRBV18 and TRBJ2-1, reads NAGVMQNPRHLVRRRGQEARLRCSPMKGHSHVYWYRQLPEEGLKFMVYLQKENIIDESGMPKERFSAEFPKEGPSILRIQQVVRGDSAAYFCASSPTGGEQFFGPGTRLTVL.

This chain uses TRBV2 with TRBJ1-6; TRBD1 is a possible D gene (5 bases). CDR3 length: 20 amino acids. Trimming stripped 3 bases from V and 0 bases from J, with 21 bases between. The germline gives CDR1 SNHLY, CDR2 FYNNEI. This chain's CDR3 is CASSDTGQGGHYSYNSPLHF. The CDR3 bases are TGTGCCAGCAGTGATACCGGGCAGGGAGGTCACTACTCCTATAATTCACCCCTCCACTTT.

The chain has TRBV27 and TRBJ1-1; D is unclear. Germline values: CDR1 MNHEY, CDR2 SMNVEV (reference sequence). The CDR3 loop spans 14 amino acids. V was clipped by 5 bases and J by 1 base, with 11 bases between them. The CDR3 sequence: CASSLRGRNTEAFF. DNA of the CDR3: TGTGCCAGCAGTCTCCGCGGGAGGAACACTGAAGCTTTCTTT.

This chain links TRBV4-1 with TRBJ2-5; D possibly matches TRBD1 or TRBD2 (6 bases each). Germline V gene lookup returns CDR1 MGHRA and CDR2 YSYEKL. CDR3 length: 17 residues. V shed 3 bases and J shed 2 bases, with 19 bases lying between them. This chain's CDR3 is CASSHAIGGDGQETQYF. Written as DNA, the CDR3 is TGCGCCAGCAGCCACGCCATCGGGGGCGACGGGCAAGAGACCCAGTACTTC.

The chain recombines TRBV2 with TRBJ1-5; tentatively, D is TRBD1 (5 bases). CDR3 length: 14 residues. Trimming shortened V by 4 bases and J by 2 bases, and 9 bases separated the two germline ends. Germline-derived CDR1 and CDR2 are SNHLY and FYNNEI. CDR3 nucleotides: TGTGCCAGCAGTGGAGGCAGGGGCAATCAGCCCCAGCATTTT. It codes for CASSGGRGNQPQHF.

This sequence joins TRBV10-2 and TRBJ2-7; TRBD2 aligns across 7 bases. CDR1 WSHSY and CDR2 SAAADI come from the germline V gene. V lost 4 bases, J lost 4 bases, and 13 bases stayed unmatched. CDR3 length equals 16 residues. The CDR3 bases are TGCGCCAGCAGTGTGGGGAGGGTCGGTATAGGATACGAGCAGTACTTC. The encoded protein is CASSVGRVGIGYEQYF.

CDR3 DNA: TGTGCCAGCTCACCAGGACTAGCGGGAGGGCCGGTCTACAATGAGCAGTTCTTC. It encodes CASSPGLAGGPVYNEQFF. The chain couples TRBV18 to TRBJ2-1; TRBD2 agrees at 15 bases. Germline V gene sequence: CDR1 KGHSH, CDR2 LQKENI. There are 18 residues in the CDR3. V lost 2 bases, J lost 3 bases, and 5 bases stayed unmatched.

This chain's CDR3 is CASSLWLAETGELFF. The CDR3 region has the DNA TGCGCCAGCAGCTTGTGGCTAGCCGAAACCGGGGAGCTGTTTTTT. The V gene is TRBV5-1, the J gene TRBJ2-2; perhaps TRBD2 as D (5 bases). Per germline, CDR1 SGHRS and CDR2 YFSETQ. V lost 1 base to trimming and J lost 5 bases, with 12 bases between them. The length of the CDR3 is 15 residues.

CDR3 sequence reads: CASSSTSQYQETQYF. The CDR3 coding sequence is TGTGCCAGCAGCTCGACTAGCCAGTACCAAGAGACCCAGTACTTC. The chain has TRBV11-2 and TRBJ2-5; 7 bases are a match to TRBD2. CDR1 and CDR2 (germline): SGHAT, FQNNGV. The CDR3 contains 15 residues. V gave up 4 bases and J gave up 0 bases; unmatched junction bases: 5.